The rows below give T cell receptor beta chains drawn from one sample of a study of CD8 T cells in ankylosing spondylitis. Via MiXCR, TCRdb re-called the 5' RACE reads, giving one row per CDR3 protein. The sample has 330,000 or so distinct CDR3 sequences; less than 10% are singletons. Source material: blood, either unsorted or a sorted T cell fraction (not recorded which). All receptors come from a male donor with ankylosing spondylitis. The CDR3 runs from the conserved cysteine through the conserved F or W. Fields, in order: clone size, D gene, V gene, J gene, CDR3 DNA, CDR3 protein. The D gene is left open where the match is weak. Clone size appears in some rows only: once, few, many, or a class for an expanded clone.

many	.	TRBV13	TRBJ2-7	TGTGCCAGCAGCGGCGGGGAGAAGGGGTCCTACGAGCAGTACTTC	CASSGGEKGSYEQYF
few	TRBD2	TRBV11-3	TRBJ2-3	TGTGCCAGCAGCTCCGGACTAGCGGGAGGACCAGATACGCAGTATTTT	CASSSGLAGGPDTQYF
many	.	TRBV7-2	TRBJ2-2	TGTGCCAGCAGCTTAGGGACAGTCACCGGGGAGCTGTTTTTT	CASSLGTVTGELFF
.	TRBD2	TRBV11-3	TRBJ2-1	TGTGCCAGCAGCTTGTCACTAGCGGGAGGGGGTGGTGAGCAGTTCTTC	CASSLSLAGGGGEQFF
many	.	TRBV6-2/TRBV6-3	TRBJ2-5	TGTGCCAGCAGTCTGGACATCGAGACCCAGTACTTC	CASSLDIETQYF
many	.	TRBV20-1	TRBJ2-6	TGCAGTGCTCTACAGTCCTCTGGGGCCAACGTCCTGACTTTC	CSALQSSGANVLTF
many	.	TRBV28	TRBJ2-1	TGTGCCAGCAACAGGGGGGGTAGCTCCTACAATGAGCAGTTCTTC	CASNRGGSSYNEQFF
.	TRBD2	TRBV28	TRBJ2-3	TGTGCCAGCAGTTTAAGCGGGAGGGGAGATACGCAGTATTTT	CASSLSGRGDTQYF
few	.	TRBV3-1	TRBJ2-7	TGTGCCAGCAGCCAGGCCATATCCTACGAGCAGTACTTC	CASSQAISYEQYF
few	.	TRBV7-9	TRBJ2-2	TGTGCCAGCAAGGGCGGGGAGCTGTTTTTT	CASKGGELFF
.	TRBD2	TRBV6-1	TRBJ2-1	TGTGCCAGCAGTCCGACTAGCGGGAAGTCCTACAATGAGCAGTTCTTC	CASSPTSGKSYNEQFF
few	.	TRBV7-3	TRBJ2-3	TGTGCCAGCAGCTTAACGGACGGCGCCACAGATACGCAGTATTTT	CASSLTDGATDTQYF
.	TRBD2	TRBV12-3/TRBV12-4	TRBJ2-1	TGTGCCAGCAGCCAAGGAAGGGGCGGGAGAGGTGAGCAGTTCTTC	CASSQGRGGRGEQFF
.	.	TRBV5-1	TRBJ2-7	TGCGCCAGCAGCGCCGGGAGAGGGGACGAGCAGTACTTC	CASSAGRGDEQYF
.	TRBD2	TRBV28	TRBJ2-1	TGTGCCAGCAGTTTGAGCCCAGTCGGACTAGCGGGAGATGAGCAGTTCTTC	CASSLSPVGLAGDEQFF
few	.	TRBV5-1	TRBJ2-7	TGCGCCAGCAGCTTGCAGAGGACTTCCACCTACGAGCAGTACTTC	CASSLQRTSTYEQYF
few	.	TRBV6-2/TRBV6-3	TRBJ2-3	TGTGCCAGCAGGCCGGAGGGGGAGGCCACACTGGATACGCAGTATTTT	CASRPEGEATLDTQYF
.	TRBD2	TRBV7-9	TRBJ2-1	TGTGCCAGCAGCCGCGGACTAGCGGGAGGGCCGAATGAGCAGTTCTTC	CASSRGLAGGPNEQFF
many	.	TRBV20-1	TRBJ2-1	TGCAGTGCTAGAGATCTGGCAGGACCCTACAATGAGCAGTTCTTC	CSARDLAGPYNEQFF
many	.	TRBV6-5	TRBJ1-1	TGTGCCAGCAGTTACTCATCAGGAGATACTGAAGCTTTCTTT	CASSYSSGDTEAFF
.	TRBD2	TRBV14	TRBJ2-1	TGTGCCAGCAGCCAAGATCTCCCCCTAGTACGTAGGCGGGAGCTTTTCCATGAGCAGTTCTTC	CASSQDLPLVRRRELFHEQFF
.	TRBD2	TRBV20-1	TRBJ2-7	TGCAGTGCTAGCCCTTGGGCGGGAGGAGGGGAGCAGTACTTC	CSASPWAGGGEQYF
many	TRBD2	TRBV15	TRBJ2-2	TGTGCCACCAGCAGAGCTAGCGGCTTAGACGGGGAGCTGTTTTTT	CATSRASGLDGELFF
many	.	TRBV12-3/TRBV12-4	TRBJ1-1	TGTGCCAGCAGTTTATCCTTAGTTTGGACTGAAGCTTTCTTT	CASSLSLVWTEAFF
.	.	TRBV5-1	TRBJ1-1	TGCGCCAGCAGCTTGGCGTTGGGGGCTAGTACTGAAGCTTTCTTT	CASSLALGASTEAFF
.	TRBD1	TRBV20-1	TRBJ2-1	TGCAGTGCTACGGACAGGGGCGATGAGCAGTTCTTC	CSATDRGDEQFF